This T cell receptor (beta chain) was captured by sequencing in a study of siplizumab effects on memory and regulatory T cells. The study, taken as a whole, reports: Under siplizumab, alloreactive sequences traced to unstimulated CD4+ memory cells were significantly reduced.

The protocol was immunoSEQ multiplex PCR, while the TCRdb copy is restricted to in-frame clones and leaves out a portion. The data show more than 95,000 clones, nearly 95% seen once. The V gene's germline CDR1 is SEHNR and CDR2 FQNEAQ (reference sequence). CDR3 length: 16 residues. Trimming cost V 5 bases and J 2 bases, with 15 bases left between them. On this clone: Antigen specificity is unknown.

The sequence came from a human donor in good health. The chain couples TRBV7-9 to TRBJ2-2; D is tentatively TRBD1 or TRBD2 (6 bases each). The sample was Tregs sorted from blood. The CDR3 is CASSVGGTYNTGELFF. As DNA, the CDR3 is TGTGCCAGCAGCGTAGGGGGGACTTACAACACCGGGGAGCTGTTTTTT. The full variable domain, with the rest looked up from reference TRBV7-9 and TRBJ2-2, is DTGVSQNPRHKITKRGQNVTFRCDPISEHNRLYWYRQTLGQGPEFLTYFQNEAQLEKSRLLSDRFSAERPKGSFSTLEIQRTEQGDSAMYLCASSVGGTYNTGELFFGEGSRLTVL.